Listed below are T cell receptor beta chains from one sample, sequenced in a study of neoadjuvant nivolumab and ipilimumab in lung cancer. This table comes from immunoSEQ multiplex PCR, and its TCRdb copy is limited to in-frame clones, with some not included. The sample lists some 29,000 clones; 83% were seen once. This sample comprised tumor tissue, obtained after neoadjuvant nivolumab, alone or with ipilimumab, at or shortly before surgery. The receptor source for this set is an adult with non-small cell lung cancer. Each CDR3 is given with its conserved first and last residue. The D gene is left open where the match is weak. Clone size is stated in some rows and not others, as once, few, many or a class when expanded.

d_call clone_size j_call v_call cdr3_nt cdr3_aa
TRBD2 NA TRBJ2-2 TRBV4-1 TGCGCCAGCAGCCAAGTGATTTCTGTAGCGGGAGTCGGGGAGCTGTTTTTT CASSQVISVAGVGELFF
TRBD2 once TRBJ2-3 TRBV15 TGTGCCACCAGCGGGGGGGATTTTAGCACAGATACGCAGTATTTT CATSGGDFSTDTQYF
TRBD1 NA TRBJ2-2 TRBV7-2 TGTGCCAGCAGCTTCTCTACAGGGGACACCGGGGAGCTGTTTTTT CASSFSTGDTGELFF
NA NA TRBJ2-6 TRBV30 TGTGCCTGGAGTGTAACCAGCTCTGGGGCCAACGTCCTGACTTTC CAWSVTSSGANVLTF
NA few TRBJ1-1 TRBV7-6 TGTGCCAGCAGCTTAGATGGCCTGAACACTGAAGCTTTCTTT CASSLDGLNTEAFF
TRBD1 NA TRBJ2-7 TRBV5-1 TGCGCCAGCACCCTCTGGACAGGGGGTAACGAGCAGTACTTC CASTLWTGGNEQYF
NA NA TRBJ2-1 TRBV7-3 TGTGCCAGCAGCTCCTCGGGCCAGGATGAGCAGTTCTTC CASSSSGQDEQFF
NA NA TRBJ1-4 TRBV7-6 TGTGCCAGCAGCTTAGCGGTCTTTAATGAAAAACTGTTTTTT CASSLAVFNEKLFF
NA NA TRBJ2-2 TRBV9 TGTGCCAGCAGCCCACTCGGGACGGGACTGAACACCGGGGAGCTGTTTTTT CASSPLGTGLNTGELFF
NA few TRBJ2-3 TRBV2 TGTGCCAGCAGCCTATCGGGAACCGGCACGGATACGCAGTATTTT CASSLSGTGTDTQYF
NA NA TRBJ2-2 TRBV6-1 TGTGCCAGCGGAAGGAGTGTCGCCGGGGAGCTGTTTTTT CASGRSVAGELFF
NA NA TRBJ2-7 TRBV5-1 TGCGCCAGCAGCTTGGAAGGGCAGGGGCAGGAGGAGTACTTC CASSLEGQGQEEYF
NA NA TRBJ1-2 TRBV2 TGTGCCAGGATGGGACAAGACCCCTATGGCTACACCTTC CARMGQDPYGYTF
NA NA TRBJ1-5 TRBV5-1 TGCGCCAGCAGCGAAGGGAATATCCCCAATCAGCCCCAGCATTTT CASSEGNIPNQPQHF
NA NA TRBJ1-1 TRBV7-2 TGTGCCAGCAGCCCCGGGGTAATGAACACTGAAGCTTTCTTT CASSPGVMNTEAFF
NA few TRBJ1-2 TRBV6-1 TGTGCCAGCAGTGAAGATCCTGGATCGGGTGGCTACACCTTC CASSEDPGSGGYTF
NA NA TRBJ1-1 TRBV18 TGTGCCAGCTCATCGAACAGGGTGAACACTGAAGCTTTCTTT CASSSNRVNTEAFF
NA NA TRBJ1-2 TRBV7-9 TGTGCCAGCAGCGCCAGGGCGGCAAGCTATGGCTACACCTTC CASSARAASYGYTF
NA NA TRBJ2-7 TRBV11-2 TGTGCCAGCAGCTTAGGCGGTTCCTACGAGCAGTACTTC CASSLGGSYEQYF
NA few TRBJ1-1 TRBV28 TGTGCCAGCAGTTCCTTCGGGGAAAGAGGGAGTCTGAACACTGAAGCTTTCTTT CASSSFGERGSLNTEAFF
NA NA TRBJ2-3 TRBV28 TGTGCCAGCATAGGCCCGGATACGCAGTATTTT CASIGPDTQYF
NA once TRBJ1-4 TRBV28 TGTGCCAGCCTCTCCCAGGGCGCGGGGACTAATGAAAAACTGTTTTTT CASLSQGAGTNEKLFF
TRBD2 NA TRBJ2-5 TRBV5-4 TGTGCCAGCAGCCAAAGGGACTATAAAGAGACCCAGTACTTC CASSQRDYKETQYF
NA NA TRBJ1-5 TRBV28 TGTGCCAGCAGTCCGCTCAGGGCTGGGATTCAGCCCCAGCATTTT CASSPLRAGIQPQHF
NA NA TRBJ2-1 TRBV11-2 TGTGCCAGCAGTCCACCCGGGAATCCTCAAGCCAAGCAGTTCTTC CASSPPGNPQAKQFF
TRBD1 NA TRBJ2-3 TRBV6-1 TGTGCCAGCAGTGAAGCTTCATGGGGGACAGGTGGCACAGATACGCAGTATTTT CASSEASWGTGGTDTQYF
NA NA TRBJ2-7 TRBV2 TGTGCCAGCAGGGGGGAAACCTACGAGCAGTACTTC CASRGETYEQYF
TRBD2 NA TRBJ2-7 TRBV7-2 TGTGCCAGCCGGACTAGCGGGAGTTACGAGCAGTACTTC CASRTSGSYEQYF
TRBD2 NA TRBJ2-2 TRBV11-2 TGTGCCAGCAGCTCGACTAGCGGAGTTGGCGGGGAGCTGTTTTTT CASSSTSGVGGELFF
NA NA TRBJ1-3 TRBV7-8 TGTGCCAGCAGCTTCGAGGCGGGTTACGGAAACACCATATATTTT CASSFEAGYGNTIYF
NA NA TRBJ1-4 TRBV9 TGTGCCAGCAGCGCGGACGAAGCAACTAATGAAAAACTGTTTTTT CASSADEATNEKLFF
NA NA TRBJ1-2 TRBV6-5 TGTGCCAGCAGTACACCCCTCGGGGCGGAAACCTACACCTTC CASSTPLGAETYTF
TRBD1 NA TRBJ2-7 TRBV28 TGTGCCAGCAGTTCAGACCTCGCCGGGACAGGGTTATACGAGCAGTACTTC CASSSDLAGTGLYEQYF
TRBD1 NA TRBJ2-7 TRBV6-6 TGTGCCAGCAGTACGGACAGGCGGCAGTACTTC CASSTDRRQYF
NA once TRBJ1-5 TRBV6-4 TGTGCCAGCAGTGATGGAAGCAATCAGCCCCAGCATTTT CASSDGSNQPQHF
NA NA TRBJ1-2 TRBV5-5 TGTGCCAGCAGCTTGGCAGCGGGGATTCAAGATGGCTACACCTTC CASSLAAGIQDGYTF
TRBD2 few TRBJ2-1 TRBV5-1 TGCGCCAGCAGCACCCTTTCGACTAGCGGGGGATACAATGAGCAGTTCTTC CASSTLSTSGGYNEQFF
TRBD1 NA TRBJ2-2 TRBV5-1 TGCGCCAGCAAGGCAGGGGGGAACACCGGGGAGCTGTTTTTT CASKAGGNTGELFF
NA once TRBJ2-7 TRBV6-5 TGTGCCAGCAGTTACGGATCTCCTTGGAGCTCCTACGAGCAGTACTTC CASSYGSPWSSYEQYF
NA NA TRBJ1-5 TRBV19 TGTGCCAGTAGTAGGGGAGAAAAACAGCCCCAGCATTTT CASSRGEKQPQHF
NA few TRBJ1-6 TRBV11-3 TGTGCCAGCAGCTTGAATAATTCACCCCTCCACTTT CASSLNNSPLHF
NA NA TRBJ1-3 TRBV30 TGTGCCTGGAGCGTGGGACGCTCTGGAAACACCATATATTTT CAWSVGRSGNTIYF
NA NA TRBJ2-5 TRBV11-1 TGTGCCAGCAGCTTTATCTCGCGAGAGACCCAGTACTTC CASSFISRETQYF
NA NA TRBJ2-7 TRBV7-2 TGTGCCAGCAGCTACACTTTAAGGGGTACCTACGAGCAGTACTTC CASSYTLRGTYEQYF
TRBD2 NA TRBJ2-1 TRBV28 TGTGCCAGCAGACTAGCGGGACAAAACAATGAGCAGTTCTTC CASRLAGQNNEQFF
NA NA TRBJ1-1 TRBV9 TGTGCCAGCAGCGTATCCCAGGGAATATCGAACACTGAAGCTTTCTTT CASSVSQGISNTEAFF